This passage covers 31 T cell receptor beta chains from one sample sequenced in a study of regulatory T cells in long-lasting Graves disease. HTBI primers from iRepertoire and Arm-PCR of CDR3 regions yielded the TCR beta libraries. MiXCR was run by TCRdb on the multiplex PCR reads, yielding one entry per CDR3 protein. The sample shows about 520,000 distinct CDR3 sequences, 12% of them seen only once. Time point noted: newly diagnosed GD, antithyroid drugs for less than 3 months. RNA extracted from PBMCs served as the sequencing template. The sample also formed part of further work on T cells in Graves' hyperthyroidism and ophthalmopathy.

The material was peripheral blood mononuclear cells (PBMCs), obtained at new diagnosis, from a patient treated with antithyroid drugs. Receptors originate from a woman aged 30 to 39 with Graves disease.

This clonotype was recorded at least ten times. The chain employs TRBV20-1 and TRBJ2-1, with a weak D call TRBD2 (5 bases). CDR3 length: 21 residues. The ends were cut back, 5 bases at V and 5 bases at J, with 37 bases in the middle. Germline CDR1 is DFQATT and CDR2 is SNEGSKA (reference sequence). CDR3 in DNA: TGCAGTGCTCGAGGGTTCACATTAGTCCGGATTAGTTCGATGACCCACAATGAGCAGTTCTTC. Residues: CSARGFTLVRISSMTHNEQFF.

This clonotype was seen at least ten times. The genes are TRBV27 and TRBJ2-7; tentatively, D is TRBD2 (6 bases). Deletions cut 2 bases from V and 2 bases from J, with 13 bases between. The germline V gene has CDR1 MNHEY and CDR2 SMNVEV (reference sequence). This CDR3 comprises 15 residues. In DNA, the CDR3 is TGTGCCAGCAGTTTAAGGTACGGACTACCCTACGAGCAGTACTTC. Encoded protein: CASSLRYGLPYEQYF.

This clonotype showed up many times. The chain combines TRBV4-3 with TRBJ1-5; D unclear. Trimming removed 0 bases at V and 4 bases at J, with 10 bases between. CDR3 length: 15 residues. Per germline, CDR1 LGHNA and CDR2 YSLEER. The CDR3 reads CASSQDLRLNQPQHF. DNA for the CDR3: TGCGCCAGCAGCCAAGATTTGAGGTTGAATCAGCCCCAGCATTTT.

Many counts were recorded for this clonotype. CDR3 nucleotide sequence: TGTGCCAGCAGCCCACTCCCGAAAGGGCCTCGAACCTACGAGCAGTACTTC. Amino acid sequence: CASSPLPKGPRTYEQYF. The chain recombines TRBV11-2 with TRBJ2-7; D remains ambiguous. CDR3 length: 17 residues. Per germline, CDR1 SGHAT and CDR2 FQNNGV. The V end lost 5 bases, the J end lost 2 bases, and 22 bases lay between the germline ends.

This clonotype was picked up many times. J is TRBJ2-3 and V is TRBV28; D gene unclear. The CDR3 consists of 14 residues. The ends were cut back, 2 bases at V and 3 bases at J, with 9 bases in the middle. The germline gives CDR1 MDHEN, CDR2 SYDVKM. The CDR3 is CASSLITETDTQYF. CDR3 DNA: TGTGCCAGCAGTTTAATCACAGAGACAGATACGCAGTATTTT.

This clonotype has at least ten counts. The J gene is TRBJ2-5, the V gene TRBV28; D tentatively reads TRBD1 or TRBD2 (5 bases each). CDR3 length: 16 amino acids. Between the trimmed V and J ends, which lost 5 bases and 0 bases, there was a span of 16 bases. Germline V gives CDR1 MDHEN, CDR2 SYDVKM. CDR3 sequence: CASSLGPLVNQETQYF. Here the CDR3 DNA reads TGTGCCAGCAGTCTGGGGCCACTAGTGAACCAAGAGACCCAGTACTTC.

The V gene is TRBV6-1, the J gene TRBJ1-5; a weak D match, TRBD1 (6 bases). CDR1 is MNHNS and CDR2 is SASEGT in the germline V gene. The CDR3 loop spans 16 amino acids. V was trimmed by 7 bases and J by 1 base, leaving 17 bases between them. Here the CDR3 reads CASTRTGAGSNQPQHF. The CDR3 DNA reads TGTGCCAGCACCCGAACGGGGGCTGGGAGCAATCAGCCCCAGCATTTT.

The chain joins TRBV27 to TRBJ1-2; D is perhaps TRBD1 (6 bases). The germline gives CDR1 MNHEY, CDR2 SMNVEV (reference sequence). The CDR3 covers 14 residues. V was shortened by 5 bases and J by 2 bases, with 12 bases between the two germline ends. The chain's CDR3 is CASSPRTANYGYTF. The CDR3 nucleotides read TGTGCCAGCAGTCCCCGGACAGCAAACTATGGCTACACCTTC.

There are many counts of this clonotype. The chain combines TRBV27 with TRBJ1-2, with D possibly TRBD1 on 5 matching bases. From germline, CDR1 is MNHEY and CDR2 SMNVEV (reference sequence). Deletions cut 7 bases from V and 6 bases from J, with 15 bases between. The CDR3 extends over 13 amino acids. For the CDR3, the DNA is TGTGCCAGCAAGGGCACAGGTAGCCATGGCTACACCTTC. This sequence encodes CASKGTGSHGYTF.

This clonotype has ten or more counts. The chain joins TRBV27 to TRBJ2-3, with D possibly TRBD1 on 6 matching bases. Germline V lookup: CDR1 MNHEY, CDR2 SMNVEV (reference sequence). The CDR3 runs 16 residues. V shed 1 base and J shed 5 bases, with 16 bases lying between them. CDR3 DNA: TGTGCCAGCAGTTTATTCGTGGCAGGGGTGGGAGATACGCAGTATTTT. It is translated as CASSLFVAGVGDTQYF.

This clonotype came up many times. The chain couples TRBV7-9 to TRBJ2-5; 8 bases map to TRBD2. Trimming cost V 4 bases and J 4 bases; bases outside gene matches: 17. There are 18 residues in the CDR3. The V gene's germline CDR1 is SEHNR and CDR2 FQNEAQ (reference sequence). CDR3 region: CASSSLTLSGSRGETQYF. The CDR3 coding sequence is TGTGCCAGCAGCTCCCTGACGTTAAGCGGGAGTAGGGGAGAGACCCAGTACTTC.

The table lists this clonotype with many counts. The rearrangement joins TRBV29-1 to TRBJ2-2; TRBD1 aligns across 8 bases. The CDR3 totals 14 residues. Trimming removed 7 bases from V and 0 bases from J; junction bases left unmatched: 4. Germline CDR1 is SQVTM and CDR2 is ANQGSEA. The DNA of the CDR3 is TGCAGCGGAAAACAGGGGGCGAACACCGGGGAGCTGTTTTTT. Translation gives CSGKQGANTGELFF.

The CDR3: CASSGTTGPQETQYF. Here the CDR3 DNA reads TGTGCCAGCTCAGGTACCACAGGGCCCCAAGAGACCCAGTACTTC. V gene TRBV18 combines with J gene TRBJ2-7, with D possibly matching TRBD1 (6 bases). The better agreement between TRBJ2-5 and the DNA end casts doubt on the J call. CDR1 is KGHSH and CDR2 is LQKENI in the germline V gene. The CDR3 runs to 15 residues.

This clonotype was detected many times. The junction differs from germline at one of its ends, possibly a read error. This chain connects TRBV5-1 to TRBJ2-3, with TRBD2 as a possible D gene (5 bases). The CDR3 loop spans 14 amino acids. Germline V CDR1 and CDR2: SGHRS, YFSETQ. CDR3 bases: TGTGCCAGCAGTCGCCGCGGGAGCACAGATACGCAGTATTTT. Its translation: CASSRRGSTDTQYF.

The table lists this clonotype with a few counts. The rearrangement uses TRBV11-2 and TRBJ2-5, with D possibly matching TRBD2 (7 bases). This CDR3 is 15 amino acids long. Trimming pared 0 bases from V and 4 bases from J, leaving 12 bases between. Germline V lookup: CDR1 SGHAT, CDR2 FQNNGV. The CDR3 DNA reads as TGTGCCAGCAGCTTAGACGGGGGGCCTCCAGAGACCCAGTACTTC. It yields the protein CASSLDGGPPETQYF.

V and J are TRBV2 and TRBJ2-1; TRBD2 is a possible D gene (6 bases). In germline, CDR1 is SNHLY, CDR2 FYNNEI. V lost 8 bases, J lost 4 bases, and 15 bases lay in between. The CDR3 is made up of 14 amino acids. CDR3 DNA sequence: TGTGCCAGCGGGGGGACCTCCTTATACAATGAGCAGTTCTTC. This encodes CASGGTSLYNEQFF.

The chain has TRBV6-2 or TRBV6-3 and TRBJ1-5; 7 nucleotides line up with TRBD1. The V segment lost 3 bases and the J segment 9 bases; nucleotides outside the gene matches: 11. Germline lookup yields CDR1 MNHEY and CDR2 SVGEGT. The CDR3 consists of 15 residues. The CDR3 DNA is TGTGCCAGCAGTTATCCAAGACAGGGCCAGAGGCCCCAGCATTTT. Translated, it gives CASSYPRQGQRPQHF.

The J gene is TRBJ1-5, the V gene TRBV19; tentative D call: TRBD1 (5 bases). This CDR3 has 15 residues. V was cut by 3 bases and J by 3 bases, with 12 bases left in between. Germline V gene data show CDR1 as LNHDA and CDR2 as SQIVND (reference sequence). The CDR3 sequence is CASSMGLHINQPQHF. CDR3 coding DNA: TGTGCCAGTAGTATGGGACTCCATATCAATCAGCCCCAGCATTTT.

This clonotype was counted ten times or more. The rearrangement links TRBV3-1 to TRBJ2-5; weak D call: TRBD2 (6 bases). Deletions cut 1 base from V and 0 bases from J, with 12 bases between. Germline CDR1 and CDR2: LGHDT and YNNKEL (reference sequence). The CDR3 spans 16 residues. CDR3 residues: CASSQGFRGYQETQYF. CDR3 sequence (DNA): TGTGCCAGCAGCCAAGGATTTCGGGGGTACCAAGAGACCCAGTACTTC.

Many counts were recorded for this clonotype. CDR3 coding DNA: TGTGCCAGCAGTTTGGGGGGGTACTATGGCTACACCTTC. It specifies CASSLGGYYGYTF. The chain recombines TRBV12-3 or TRBV12-4 with TRBJ1-2, with D possibly TRBD1 on 5 matching bases. The CDR3 totals 13 residues. V was pared by 3 bases and J by 3 bases, with 8 bases between.

This clonotype was observed many times. This chain joins TRBV6-5 and TRBJ2-3; 8 nucleotides agree with TRBD2. The trim removed 2 bases at V and 2 bases at J, leaving 9 bases unmatched. This CDR3 region has 17 residues. Germline CDR1 and CDR2: MNHEY and SVGAGI. This chain's CDR3 is CASSYGSTSVYTDTQYF. The CDR3 coding sequence is TGTGCCAGCAGTTACGGGTCGACTAGCGTTTACACAGATACGCAGTATTTT.

This clonotype was counted ten times or more. J is TRBJ2-3 and V is TRBV28, with TRBD1 as a possible D gene (6 bases). Trimming stripped 2 bases from V and 3 bases from J, with 18 bases between. The germline V gene has CDR1 MDHEN and CDR2 SYDVKM. CDR3 length: 17 amino acids. The CDR3 nucleotides are TGTGCCAGCAGTTTACTGCAGGCGTCCCAGGGGACAGATACGCAGTATTTT. This codes for CASSLLQASQGTDTQYF.

The table lists this clonotype with many counts. This chain joins TRBV2 and TRBJ1-2; D uncertain. The CDR3 has 15 amino acids. The ends were cut back, 0 bases at V and 7 bases at J, with 15 bases in the middle. Looked up from germline, CDR1 is SNHLY and CDR2 is FYNNEI. The DNA for the CDR3 is TGTGCCAGCAGTGAAGCGGACGGGAACCTAAGTGGCTACACCTTC. Translation gives CASSEADGNLSGYTF.

This clonotype was recorded many times. CDR3 in amino acids: CASSLAQGLDHHF. CDR3 DNA: TGTGCCAGCAGCTTAGCGCAGGGTCTGGACCACCACTTT. This chain links TRBV11-2 with TRBJ1-6, with D perhaps TRBD1 (5 bases). The V end lost 1 base, the J end lost 18 bases, and 16 bases lay between the germline ends. This CDR3 comprises 13 residues. Germline lookup yields CDR1 SGHAT and CDR2 FQNNGV.

This clonotype was picked up a small number of times. The chain is built from TRBV5-1 and TRBJ2-6; 8 bases are shared with TRBD1. From germline, CDR1 is SGHRS and CDR2 YFSETQ. This CDR3 comprises 17 residues. V was pared by 4 bases and J by 0 bases, with 6 bases of the junction left unmatched. DNA of the CDR3: TGCGCCAGCAGCGTACAGGGGGTTAGCTCTGGGGCCAACGTCCTGACTTTC. This gives the protein CASSVQGVSSGANVLTF.

This clonotype was observed a few times. Here the CDR3 DNA reads TGTGCCAGTAGTATTGGCCAGGGTTCGGATACGCAGTATTTT. This gives the protein CASSIGQGSDTQYF. The gene calls are TRBV19 and TRBJ2-3; D may be TRBD1 (5 bases). Germline V gene lookup returns CDR1 LNHDA and CDR2 SQIVND (reference sequence). The V end was cut by 3 bases, the J end by 6 bases, with 13 bases between. The CDR3 sequence is 14 residues long.

The chain joins TRBV5-1 to TRBJ2-7; D is perhaps TRBD1 (6 bases). Trimming left V 2 bases short and J 5 bases short, with 17 bases between. The CDR3 runs to 15 residues. Germline-derived CDR1 and CDR2 are SGHRS and YFSETQ. The CDR3 DNA reads TGCGCCAGCAGCTTCCGGGGACAAAGGCCGAACGAGCAGTACTTC. Translation gives CASSFRGQRPNEQYF.

A few counts support this clonotype. The J gene is TRBJ1-4, the V gene TRBV2; tentatively, D is TRBD1 (5 bases). The length of the CDR3 is 13 residues. V lost 8 bases to trimming and J lost 3 bases, with 10 bases between them. Germline CDR1 SNHLY, CDR2 FYNNEI. In nucleotides, the CDR3 is TGTGCCAGCGCCTGGGGACCTAATGAAAAACTGTTTTTT. This sequence encodes CASAWGPNEKLFF.

This clonotype was counted ten times or more. The chain recombines TRBV7-3 with TRBJ2-2; 7 bases are shared with TRBD1. Germline trimming cut 5 bases from V and 6 bases from J; bases unmatched to any gene: 6. Germline CDR1 SGHTA, CDR2 FQGTGA. The CDR3 spans 14 residues. The CDR3 sequence is CASSATGIPGELFF. The DNA of the CDR3 is TGTGCCAGCAGCGCGACAGGGATCCCCGGGGAGCTGTTTTTT.

This clonotype was picked up many times. V gene TRBV3-1 combines with J gene TRBJ2-3; D unclear. Between the trimmed V and J ends, which lost 1 base and 6 bases, there was a span of 14 bases. Germline V gene data show CDR1 as LGHDT and CDR2 as YNNKEL (reference sequence). The CDR3 loop spans 15 amino acids. CDR3 in DNA: TGTGCCAGCAGCCAAGTTCGTGGGAAGCGTGATACGCAGTATTTT. Its translation is CASSQVRGKRDTQYF.

Of note for this clonotype: The likely explanation is a read error, given a far larger clone one base away. This chain uses TRBV6-5 with TRBJ2-7, with TRBD2 matching over 10 bases. Germline CDR1 reads MNHEY; CDR2 reads SVGAGI. V shed 6 bases, J shed 4 bases, and the junction held 12 bases outside the gene matches. This CDR3 is built from 16 residues. This CDR3 is CASRWTRTSGLYEQYF. The CDR3 DNA follows: TGTGCCAGCAGATGGACACGGACTAGCGGATTATACGAGCAGTACTTC.